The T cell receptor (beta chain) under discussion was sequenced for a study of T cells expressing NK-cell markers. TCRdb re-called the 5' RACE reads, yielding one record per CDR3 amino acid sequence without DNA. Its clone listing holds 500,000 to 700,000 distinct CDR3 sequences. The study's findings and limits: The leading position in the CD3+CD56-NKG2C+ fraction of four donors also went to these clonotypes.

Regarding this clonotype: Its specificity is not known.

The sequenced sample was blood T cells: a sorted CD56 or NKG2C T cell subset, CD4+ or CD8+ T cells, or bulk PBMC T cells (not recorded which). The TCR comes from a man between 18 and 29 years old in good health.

CDR3 protein: CASSQDEASGRLDTGELFF. The chain uses TRBV4-2 and TRBJ2-2; the D call of TRBD2 rests on TCRdb alone, since no DNA is present to check it. Germline V lookup: CDR1 LGHNA, CDR2 YNFKEQ. The CDR3 runs to 19 residues.